The 18 T cell receptor beta chains in this list originate from one sample, sequenced in a study of T cell responses to AZD1222 COVID-19 vaccine. Measured with immunoSEQ multiplex PCR; TCRdb has only the in-frame clones, and not every one. In the table there are around 73,000 clones, 75% to 90% of which are singletons. Source: peripheral blood, taken 28 days after the second AZD1222 dose. These receptor sequences come from an adult who received the AZD1222 COVID-19 vaccine.

The V call is TRBV6-5, the J call TRBJ1-3; tentatively, D is TRBD1 (6 bases). The V and J ends lost 8 bases and 0 bases respectively, with 8 bases between them. Germline V gene data show CDR1 as MNHEY and CDR2 as SVGAGI. The CDR3 has 13 residues. CDR3 amino acids: CASRDNSGNTIYF. The DNA of the CDR3 is TGTGCCAGCCGGGACAACTCTGGAAACACCATATATTTT.

The gene calls are TRBV28 and TRBJ1-6; 8 bases map to TRBD1. CDR3 length equals 16 residues. Germline V lookup: CDR1 MDHEN, CDR2 SYDVKM. The V segment lost 2 bases and the J segment 9 bases; nucleotides outside the gene matches: 9. This chain's CDR3 is CASSLDPGTGSSPLHF. As DNA, the CDR3 is TGTGCCAGCAGTTTAGACCCCGGGACAGGTTCTTCACCCCTCCACTTT.

This clone was found once. CDR3 sequence: CASSLTRGTEAFF. The CDR3, as DNA: TGTGCCAGCAGCTTAACAAGGGGCACTGAAGCTTTCTTT. V and J are TRBV7-3 and TRBJ1-1, with D tentatively TRBD1 (5 bases). CDR3 length: 13 residues. CDR1 and CDR2 from the germline V gene are SGHTA and FQGTGA. V gave up 0 bases and J gave up 4 bases, with 6 bases separating them.

V is TRBV19 and J is TRBJ1-1, with 7 bases lining up with TRBD1. Germline CDR1 is LNHDA and CDR2 is SQIVND (reference sequence). Trimming took 10 bases from V and 1 from J; bases not matched to a gene: 6. This CDR3 has 13 amino acids. Here the CDR3 reads CATRGGQNTEAFF. Here the CDR3 DNA reads TGTGCCACCCGAGGGGGCCAGAACACTGAAGCTTTCTTT.

This chain links TRBV6-5 with TRBJ2-2; 8 bases are shared with TRBD1. From germline, CDR1 is MNHEY and CDR2 SVGAGI. The CDR3 covers 14 residues. V was pared by 6 bases and J by 0 bases, with 0 bases of the junction left unmatched. The CDR3 loop is CASRGQANTGELFF. The CDR3 DNA reads TGTGCCAGCAGGGGACAGGCGAACACCGGGGAGCTGTTTTTT.

The chain combines TRBV15 with TRBJ2-2; possible D gene TRBD2, 6 bases. Trimming shortened V by 1 base and J by 2 bases, and 14 bases separated the two germline ends. This CDR3 has 17 amino acids. In germline, CDR1 is LNHNV, CDR2 YYDKDF (reference sequence). This CDR3 is CATSRARTGTNTGELFF. CDR3 DNA sequence: TGTGCCACCAGCAGAGCCCGGACGGGGACTAACACCGGGGAGCTGTTTTTT.

J is TRBJ1-2 and V is TRBV5-1; D might be TRBD1 (6 bases). In germline, CDR1 is SGHRS, CDR2 YFSETQ. V gave up 4 bases and J gave up 4 bases, with 14 bases separating them. CDR3 length: 14 residues. CDR3 DNA sequence: TGCGCCAGCAGCCCCGGTGAAGGGGGCTATGGCTACACCTTC. Translating it yields CASSPGEGGYGYTF.

The rearrangement joins TRBV7-2 to TRBJ2-1; TRBD2 aligns across 7 bases. There are 15 residues in the CDR3. CDR1 is SGHTA, CDR2 FQGNSA, per germline. After removal of 1 base from V and 2 bases from J, the junction contained 2 bases not matched to a gene. In nucleotides, the CDR3 is TGTGCCAGCAGCTTAGAGCTAGCGGCCTACAATGAGCAGTTCTTC. Its protein is CASSLELAAYNEQFF. Full variable domain (outside the CDR3, taken from reference TRBV7-2 and TRBJ2-1): GAGVSQSPSNKVTEKGKDVELRCDPISGHTALYWYRQSLGQGLEFLIYFQGNSAPDKSGLPSDRFSAERTGGSVSTLTIQRTQQEDSAVYLCASSLELAAYNEQFFGPGTRLTVL.

The V call is TRBV19, the J call TRBJ1-5; D may be TRBD1 (6 bases). The CDR3 has 15 amino acids. In germline, CDR1 is LNHDA, CDR2 SQIVND (reference sequence). V was pared by 6 bases and J by 1 base, with 13 bases between. Written as DNA, the CDR3 is TGTGCCAGTAGCGGGGGGGGGCTAAGCAATCAGCCCCAGCATTTT. This encodes CASSGGGLSNQPQHF. Full variable domain (outside the CDR3, taken from reference TRBV19 and TRBJ1-5): DGGITQSPKYLFRKEGQNVTLSCEQNLNHDAMYWYRQDPGQGLRLIYYSQIVNDFQKGDIAEGYSVSREKKESFPLTVTSAQKNPTAFYLCASSGGGLSNQPQHFGDGTRLSIL.

In its sample, this clone was seen once. The rearrangement joins TRBV3-1 (or the pseudogene TRBV3-2) to TRBJ2-1; 9 nucleotides align to TRBD2. The V gene end was trimmed by 4 bases and the J gene end by 6 bases; junction bases not matched to a gene: 10. The V gene's germline CDR1 is LGHDT and CDR2 YNNKEL (reference sequence). The CDR3 is made up of 16 amino acids. The CDR3 protein is CASSLTTGTSINEQFF. The DNA for the CDR3 is TGTGCCAGCAGCCTTACTACCGGGACTAGCATCAATGAGCAGTTCTTC.

The genes are TRBV5-1 and TRBJ1-5; the match to TRBD1 covers 9 bases. V lost 2 bases to trimming and J lost 7 bases; unmatched junction nucleotides: 4. Germline loops: CDR1 SGHRS, CDR2 YFSETQ. This CDR3 has 14 residues. The CDR3 region is CASSLTGGGQPQHF. In DNA, the CDR3 is TGCGCCAGCAGCTTAACAGGGGGCGGGCAGCCCCAGCATTTT.

This chain links TRBV18 with TRBJ1-2; the D is unclear. The ends were cut back, 3 bases at V and 0 bases at J, with 17 bases in the middle. Germline-derived CDR1 and CDR2 are KGHSH and LQKENI. This CDR3 has 17 residues. CDR3 DNA sequence: TGTGCCAGCTCACCGGAGGGCGGAAAATACACTAACTATGGCTACACCTTC. Residues: CASSPEGGKYTNYGYTF.

This chain joins TRBV11-2 and TRBJ2-7, with no clear D. Trimming removed 3 bases from V and 4 bases from J, with 10 bases in between. Germline lookup yields CDR1 SGHAT and CDR2 FQNNGV. The CDR3 covers 13 residues. CDR3 sequence reads: CASSFPWRYEQYF. CDR3 bases: TGTGCCAGCAGCTTCCCCTGGCGTTACGAGCAGTACTTC.

This sequence joins TRBV7-9 and TRBJ2-5; D may be TRBD1 (6 bases). CDR1 and CDR2 from the germline V gene are SEHNR and FQNEAQ (reference sequence). There are 16 residues in the CDR3. V was shortened by 4 bases and J by 4 bases, with 19 bases between the two germline ends. The CDR3 loop reads CASSSMGARRGETQYF. Written as DNA, the CDR3 is TGTGCCAGCAGCTCGATGGGGGCCCGCCGTGGAGAGACCCAGTACTTC.

V gene TRBV29-1 combines with J gene TRBJ1-5; weak D call: TRBD1 (5 bases). CDR3 length: 13 residues. Germline V gene data show CDR1 as SQVTM and CDR2 as ANQGSEA. V was cut by 6 bases and J by 2 bases, with 11 bases left in between. CDR3 coding DNA: TGCAGCGTAGGACATGGGGGCAATCAGCCCCAGCATTTT. Translation: CSVGHGGNQPQHF.

The chain links TRBV7-9 to TRBJ1-1, with TRBD1 matching 9 bases. The V gene end was trimmed by 4 bases and the J gene end by 8 bases; junction bases not matched to a gene: 2. The CDR3 runs to 12 residues. Germline CDR1 and CDR2: SEHNR and FQNEAQ (reference sequence). The CDR3 is CASSWGQGEAFF. The DNA of the CDR3 is TGTGCCAGCAGCTGGGGACAGGGAGAAGCTTTCTTT. The full variable domain, its missing parts supplied by reference TRBV7-9 and TRBJ1-1, is DTGVSQNPRHKITKRGQNVTFRCDPISEHNRLYWYRQTLGQGPEFLTYFQNEAQLEKSRLLSDRFSAERPKGSFSTLEIQRTEQGDSAMYLCASSWGQGEAFFGQGTRLTVV.

This chain connects TRBV7-3 to TRBJ2-3; D uncertain. Germline V gene sequence: CDR1 SGHTA, CDR2 FQGTGA. The V end was cut by 5 bases, the J end by 4 bases, with 7 bases between. This CDR3 has 12 amino acids. The CDR3 is CASSLQSDTQYF. The CDR3 coding sequence is TGTGCCAGCAGCCTCCAGTCAGATACGCAGTATTTT. Combining the CDR3 with reference TRBV7-3 and TRBJ2-3 gives the whole variable domain GAGVSQTPSNKVTEKGKYVELRCDPISGHTALYWYRQSLGQGPEFLIYFQGTGAADDSGLPNDRFFAVRPEGSVSTLKIQRTERGDSAVYLCASSLQSDTQYFGPGTRLTVL.

Details on this clone: Its ends do not fully match the called genes, so a read error is possible. The chain combines TRBV7-2 with TRBJ2-7; TRBD1 or TRBD2 may be the D gene (6 bases each). Germline V gene data show CDR1 as SGHTA and CDR2 as FQGNSA. This CDR3 is built from 13 residues. The CDR3 spells CASSRGEVTLCDF. DNA for the CDR3: TGTGCCAGCAGCAGGGGGGAAGTCACCCTGTGCGACTTC.